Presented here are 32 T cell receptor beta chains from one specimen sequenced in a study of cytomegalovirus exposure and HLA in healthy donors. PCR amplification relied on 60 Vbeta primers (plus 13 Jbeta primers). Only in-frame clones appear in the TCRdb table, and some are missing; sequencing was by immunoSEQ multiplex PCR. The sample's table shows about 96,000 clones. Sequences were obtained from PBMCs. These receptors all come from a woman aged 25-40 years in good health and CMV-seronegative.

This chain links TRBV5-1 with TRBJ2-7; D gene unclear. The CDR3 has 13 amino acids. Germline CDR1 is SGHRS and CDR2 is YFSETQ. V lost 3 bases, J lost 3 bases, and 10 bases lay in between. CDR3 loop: CASSWRVSYEQYF. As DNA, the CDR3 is TGCGCCAGCAGCTGGAGAGTGAGCTACGAGCAGTACTTC.

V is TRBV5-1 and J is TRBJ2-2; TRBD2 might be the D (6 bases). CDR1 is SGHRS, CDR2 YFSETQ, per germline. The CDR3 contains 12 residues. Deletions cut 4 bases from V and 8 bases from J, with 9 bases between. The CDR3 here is CASSPRGGELFF. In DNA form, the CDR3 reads TGCGCCAGCAGCCCCCGGGGGGGGGAGCTGTTTTTT. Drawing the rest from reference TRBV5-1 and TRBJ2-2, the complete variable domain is KAGVTQTPRYLIKTRGQQVTLSCSPISGHRSVSWYQQTPGQGLQFLFEYFSETQRNKGNFPGRFSGRQFSNSRSEMNVSTLELGDSALYLCASSPRGGELFFGEGSRLTVL.

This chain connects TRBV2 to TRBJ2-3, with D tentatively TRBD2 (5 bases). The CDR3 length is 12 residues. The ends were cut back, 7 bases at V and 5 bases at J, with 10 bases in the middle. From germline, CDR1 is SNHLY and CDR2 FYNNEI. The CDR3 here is CASNGIIDTQYF. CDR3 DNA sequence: TGTGCCAGCAACGGGATAATAGATACGCAGTATTTT. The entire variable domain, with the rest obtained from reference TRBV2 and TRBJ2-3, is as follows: EPEVTQTPSHQVTQMGQEVILRCVPISNHLYFYWYRQILGQKVEFLVSFYNNEISEKSEIFDDQFSVERPDGSNFTLKIRSTKLEDSAMYFCASNGIIDTQYFGPGTRLTVL.

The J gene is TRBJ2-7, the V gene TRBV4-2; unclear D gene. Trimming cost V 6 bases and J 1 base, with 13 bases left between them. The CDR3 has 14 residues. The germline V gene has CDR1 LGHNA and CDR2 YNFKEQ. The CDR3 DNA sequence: TGTGCCAGCAGGTCCTTATTCAGATCCTACGAGCAGTACTTC. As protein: CASRSLFRSYEQYF.

CDR3 sequence: CSVRDSKFREAFF. For the CDR3, the DNA is TGCAGCGTGAGGGACAGCAAGTTTCGTGAAGCTTTCTTT. J is TRBJ1-1 and V is TRBV29-1, with TRBD1 matching 7 bases. Losses at the gene ends were 6 bases for V and 7 bases for J; bases not matched to a gene: 11. Looked up from germline, CDR1 is SQVTM and CDR2 is ANQGSEA. There are 13 residues in the CDR3.

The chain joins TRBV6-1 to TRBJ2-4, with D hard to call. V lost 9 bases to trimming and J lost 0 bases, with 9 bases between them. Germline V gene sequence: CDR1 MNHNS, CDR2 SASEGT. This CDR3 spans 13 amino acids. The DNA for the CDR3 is TGTGCCAGTCTAAGCGAAGCCAAAAACATTCAGTACTTC. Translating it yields CASLSEAKNIQYF.

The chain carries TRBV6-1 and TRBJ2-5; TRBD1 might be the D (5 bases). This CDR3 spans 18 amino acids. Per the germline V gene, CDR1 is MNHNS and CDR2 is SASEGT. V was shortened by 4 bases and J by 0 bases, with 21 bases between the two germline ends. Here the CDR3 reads CASSVPDINQVYQETQYF. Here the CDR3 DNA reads TGTGCCAGCAGTGTACCGGACATCAACCAAGTATACCAAGAGACCCAGTACTTC.

The chain's CDR3 is CASSLADFNKHHYSNQPQHF. In DNA form, the CDR3 reads TGCGCCAGCAGCTTGGCCGATTTCAACAAGCACCACTATAGCAATCAGCCCCAGCATTTT. This sequence joins TRBV5-1 and TRBJ1-5; D ambiguous. This CDR3 comprises 20 residues. V gave up 0 bases and J gave up 0 bases, with 22 bases separating them. From germline, CDR1 is SGHRS and CDR2 YFSETQ.

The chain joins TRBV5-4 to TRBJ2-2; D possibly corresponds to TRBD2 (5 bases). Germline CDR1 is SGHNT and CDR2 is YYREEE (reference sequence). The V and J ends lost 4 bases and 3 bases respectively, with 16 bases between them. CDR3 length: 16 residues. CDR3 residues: CASSPTSGGDTGELFF. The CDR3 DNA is TGTGCCAGCAGCCCCACCAGCGGAGGAGACACCGGGGAGCTGTTTTTT.

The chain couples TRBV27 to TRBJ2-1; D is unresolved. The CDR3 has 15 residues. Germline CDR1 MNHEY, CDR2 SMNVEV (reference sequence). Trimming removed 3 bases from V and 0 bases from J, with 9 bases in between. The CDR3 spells CASSLRPSSYNEQFF. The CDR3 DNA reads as TGTGCCAGCAGTTTGCGCCCGTCCTCCTACAATGAGCAGTTCTTC.

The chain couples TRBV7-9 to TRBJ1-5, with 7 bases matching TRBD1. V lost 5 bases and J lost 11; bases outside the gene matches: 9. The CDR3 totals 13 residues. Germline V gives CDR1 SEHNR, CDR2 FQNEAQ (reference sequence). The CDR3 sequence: CASSSQGGAAQHF. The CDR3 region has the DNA TGTGCCAGCAGCAGCCAGGGGGGAGCAGCCCAGCATTTT.

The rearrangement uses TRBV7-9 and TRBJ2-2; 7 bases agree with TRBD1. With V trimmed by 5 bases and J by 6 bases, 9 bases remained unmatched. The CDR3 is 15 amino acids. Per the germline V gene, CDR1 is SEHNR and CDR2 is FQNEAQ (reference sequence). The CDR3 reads CASSLWTGSAGELFF. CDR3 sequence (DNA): TGTGCCAGCAGCCTTTGGACAGGAAGTGCCGGGGAGCTGTTTTTT.

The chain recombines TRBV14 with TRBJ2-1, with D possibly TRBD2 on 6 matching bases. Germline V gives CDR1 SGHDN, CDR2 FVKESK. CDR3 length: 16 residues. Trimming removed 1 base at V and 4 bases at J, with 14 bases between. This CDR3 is CASSQVGSGAYNEQFF. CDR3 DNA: TGTGCCAGCAGCCAAGTGGGTAGCGGAGCTTACAATGAGCAGTTCTTC.

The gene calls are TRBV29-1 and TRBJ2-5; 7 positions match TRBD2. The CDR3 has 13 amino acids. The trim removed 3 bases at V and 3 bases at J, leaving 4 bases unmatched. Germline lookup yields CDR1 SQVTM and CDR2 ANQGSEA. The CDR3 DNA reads TGCAGCGTTGAGCAGGGAGGGGAAGAGACCCAGTACTTC. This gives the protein CSVEQGGEETQYF.

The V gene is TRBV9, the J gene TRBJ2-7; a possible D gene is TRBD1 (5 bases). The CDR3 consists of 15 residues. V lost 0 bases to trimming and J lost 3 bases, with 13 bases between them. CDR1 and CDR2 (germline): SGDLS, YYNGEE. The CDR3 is CASSVGSQGLYEQYF. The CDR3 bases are TGTGCCAGCAGCGTAGGTTCCCAGGGCCTCTACGAGCAGTACTTC. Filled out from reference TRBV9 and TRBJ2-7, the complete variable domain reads DSGVTQTPKHLITATGQRVTLRCSPRSGDLSVYWYQQSLDQGLQFLIQYYNGEERAKGNILERFSAQQFPDLHSELNLSSLELGDSALYFCASSVGSQGLYEQYFGPGTRLTVT.

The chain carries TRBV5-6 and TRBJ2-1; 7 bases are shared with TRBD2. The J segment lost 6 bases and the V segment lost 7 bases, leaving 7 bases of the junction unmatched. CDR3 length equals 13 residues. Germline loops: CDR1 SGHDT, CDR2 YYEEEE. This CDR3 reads CASRGGRRNEQFF. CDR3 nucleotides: TGTGCCAGCCGGGGAGGGCGGCGCAATGAGCAGTTCTTC.

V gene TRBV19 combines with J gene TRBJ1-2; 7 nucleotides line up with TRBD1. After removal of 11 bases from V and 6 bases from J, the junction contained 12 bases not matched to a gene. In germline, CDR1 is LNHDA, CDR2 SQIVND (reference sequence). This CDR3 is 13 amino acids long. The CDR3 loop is CASHARGLDGYTF. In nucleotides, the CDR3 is TGTGCCTCCCACGCGAGGGGGCTTGATGGCTACACCTTC.

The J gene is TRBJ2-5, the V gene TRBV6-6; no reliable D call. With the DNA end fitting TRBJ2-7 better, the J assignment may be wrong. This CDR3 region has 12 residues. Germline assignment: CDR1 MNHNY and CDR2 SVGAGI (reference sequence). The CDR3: CASSYTTYEQYF. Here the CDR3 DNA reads TGTGCCAGCAGTTACACCACCTACGAGCAGTACTTC.

The CDR3 sequence: CASSQGGNTGELFF. The CDR3, as DNA: TGCGCCAGCAGTCAGGGGGGGAACACCGGGGAGCTGTTTTTT. The V call is TRBV5-1, the J call TRBJ2-2, with D possibly being TRBD1 (7 bases). V was trimmed by 5 bases and J by 1 base, leaving 9 bases between them. The CDR3 spans 14 residues. Per germline, CDR1 SGHRS and CDR2 YFSETQ.

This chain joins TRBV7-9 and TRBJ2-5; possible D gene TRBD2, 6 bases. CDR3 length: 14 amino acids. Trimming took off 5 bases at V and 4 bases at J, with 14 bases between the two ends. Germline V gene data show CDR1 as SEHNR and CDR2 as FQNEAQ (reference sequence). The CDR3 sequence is CASSAAGSAETQYF. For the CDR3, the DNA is TGTGCCAGCAGCGCCGCGGGGTCCGCAGAGACCCAGTACTTC.

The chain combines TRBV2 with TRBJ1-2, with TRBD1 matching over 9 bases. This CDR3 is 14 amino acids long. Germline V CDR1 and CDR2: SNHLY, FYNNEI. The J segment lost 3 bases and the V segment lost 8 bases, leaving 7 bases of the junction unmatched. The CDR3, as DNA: TGTGCCAGCTCCCGGGACAGGGCGGACTATGGCTACACCTTC. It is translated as CASSRDRADYGYTF.

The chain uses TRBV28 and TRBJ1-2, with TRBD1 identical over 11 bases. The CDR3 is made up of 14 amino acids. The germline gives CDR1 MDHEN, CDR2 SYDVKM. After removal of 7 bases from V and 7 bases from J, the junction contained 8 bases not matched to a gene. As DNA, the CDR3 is TGTGCCAGCAATGTAGGGACAGGGGGAAGTGGCTACACCTTC. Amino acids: CASNVGTGGSGYTF.

CDR3 coding DNA: TGTGCCAGCAGTGAGGGACTAGCGGCTCGGGAGACCCAGTACTTC. It specifies CASSEGLAARETQYF. The J gene is TRBJ2-5, the V gene TRBV2; 11 nucleotides align to TRBD2. The V and J ends lost 3 bases and 5 bases, in that order; junction bases with no gene match: 5. Germline V gene sequence: CDR1 SNHLY, CDR2 FYNNEI. This CDR3 spans 15 amino acids.

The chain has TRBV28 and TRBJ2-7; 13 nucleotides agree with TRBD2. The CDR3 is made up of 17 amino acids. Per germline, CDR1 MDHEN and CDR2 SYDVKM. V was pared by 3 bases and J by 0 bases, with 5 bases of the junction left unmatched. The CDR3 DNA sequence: TGTGCCAGCAGTTTCTTGACTAGCGGGGGGAGCTCCTACGAGCAGTACTTC. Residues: CASSFLTSGGSSYEQYF.

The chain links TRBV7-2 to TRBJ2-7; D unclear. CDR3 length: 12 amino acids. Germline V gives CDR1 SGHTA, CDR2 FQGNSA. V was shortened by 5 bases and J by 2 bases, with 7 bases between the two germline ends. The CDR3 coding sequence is TGTGCCAGCAGCAGAGTCGCCTACGAGCAGTACTTC. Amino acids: CASSRVAYEQYF.

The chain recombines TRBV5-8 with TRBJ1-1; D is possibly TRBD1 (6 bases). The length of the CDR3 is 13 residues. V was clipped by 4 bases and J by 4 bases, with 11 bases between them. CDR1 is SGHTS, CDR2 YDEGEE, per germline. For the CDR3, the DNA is TGTGCCAGCAGCGAGGACAGTAGCACTGAAGCTTTCTTT. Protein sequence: CASSEDSSTEAFF.

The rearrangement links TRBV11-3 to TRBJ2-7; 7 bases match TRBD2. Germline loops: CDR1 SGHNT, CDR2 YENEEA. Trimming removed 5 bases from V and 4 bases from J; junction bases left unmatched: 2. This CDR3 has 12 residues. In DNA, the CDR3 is TGTGCCAGCAGCCCCGGGGGGTACGAGCAGTACTTC. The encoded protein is CASSPGGYEQYF.

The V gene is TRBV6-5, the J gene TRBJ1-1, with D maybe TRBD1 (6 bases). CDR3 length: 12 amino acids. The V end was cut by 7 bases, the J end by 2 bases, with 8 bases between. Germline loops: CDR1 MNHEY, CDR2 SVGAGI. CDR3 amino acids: CASTGDNTEAFF. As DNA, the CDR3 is TGTGCCAGCACAGGGGATAACACTGAAGCTTTCTTT.

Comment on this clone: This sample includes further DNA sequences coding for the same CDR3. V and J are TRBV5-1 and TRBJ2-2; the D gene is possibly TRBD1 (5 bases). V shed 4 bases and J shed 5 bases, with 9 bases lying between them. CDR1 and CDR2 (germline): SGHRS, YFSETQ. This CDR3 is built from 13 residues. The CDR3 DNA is TGCGCCAGCAGCCCTCAGGGTACCGGGGAGCTGTTTTTT. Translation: CASSPQGTGELFF. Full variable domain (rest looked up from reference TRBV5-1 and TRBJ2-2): KAGVTQTPRYLIKTRGQQVTLSCSPISGHRSVSWYQQTPGQGLQFLFEYFSETQRNKGNFPGRFSGRQFSNSRSEMNVSTLELGDSALYLCASSPQGTGELFFGEGSRLTVL.

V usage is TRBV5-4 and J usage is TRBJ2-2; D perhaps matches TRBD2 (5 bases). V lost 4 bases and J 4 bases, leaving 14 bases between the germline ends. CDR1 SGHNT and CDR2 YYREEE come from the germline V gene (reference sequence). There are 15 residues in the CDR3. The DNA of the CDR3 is TGTGCCAGCAGCGCGGGCCAGGCAGGCACCGGGGAGCTGTTTTTT. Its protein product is CASSAGQAGTGELFF.

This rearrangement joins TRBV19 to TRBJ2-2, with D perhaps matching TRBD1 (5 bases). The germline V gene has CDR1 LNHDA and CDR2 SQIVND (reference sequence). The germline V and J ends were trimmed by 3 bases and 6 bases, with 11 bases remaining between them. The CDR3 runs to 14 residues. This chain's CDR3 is CASSITRTSGELFF. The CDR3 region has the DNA TGTGCCAGTAGTATTACCAGGACATCCGGGGAGCTGTTTTTT.

DNA for the CDR3: TGTGCCAGCTCACCGGGACAGGGCAATGAAAAACTGTTTTTT. Translating gives CASSPGQGNEKLFF. This sequence joins TRBV18 and TRBJ1-4; TRBD1 matches at 9 bases. Germline values: CDR1 KGHSH, CDR2 LQKENI. J was trimmed by 5 bases and V by 3 bases; bases with no gene match: 1. The CDR3 consists of 14 residues.